The 14 T cell receptor beta chains below were found in one sample sequenced in a study of tumor-infiltrating lymphocytes in primary liver carcinoma. From roughly 18-30 mg of unsorted bulk tissue, DNA and RNA were co-extracted together. Constant-region priming of about 0.5 ug total RNA yielded TCR beta cDNA. A slightly modified ARM-PCR protocol with three nested multiplex PCR rounds produced these TCR beta libraries. Two initial PCR rounds of roughly 10 cycles each paired TRBV1-TRBV30 forward primers with a C-beta reverse primer. TCRdb called the multiplex PCR reads again in MiXCR, with one record for every CDR3 protein. The sample has 100,000 to 120,000 distinct CDR3 sequences; 82% are singletons. Material for sequencing was liver tumor tissue from sampling region 3. The subset was: tumor region T3, left-lateral pole. The receptor set was obtained from a man aged 40-49 years with primary liver carcinoma and hepatitis B virus infection.

This chain uses TRBV12-3 or TRBV12-4 with TRBJ1-3; D not resolved. The V end was cut by 6 bases, the J end by 1 base, with 16 bases between. The CDR3 has 16 amino acids. The CDR3 DNA reads TGTGCCAGCAGACTTGACCAGCGCATTTCTGGAAACACCATATATTTT. As protein: CASRLDQRISGNTIYF.

The chain uses TRBV11-1 and TRBJ1-2; D is unclear. The CDR3 is 13 amino acids. Germline values: CDR1 SGHAT, CDR2 FQDESV (reference sequence). Trimming removed 7 bases from V and 9 bases from J, with 18 bases in between. The CDR3, as DNA: TGTGCCAGCACCTTCCAATCCTTGGGAAGCTACACCTTC. It yields the protein CASTFQSLGSYTF.

With regard to this clonotype: Germline is not matched at one junction end, which may reflect a read error. The V gene is TRBV6-4, the J gene TRBJ2-1, with D perhaps matching TRBD2 (5 bases). The CDR3 runs to 14 residues. Germline V CDR1 and CDR2: MRHNA, SNTAGT. The CDR3 reads CASHIASSYNEQFF. The CDR3 coding sequence is TGCGCCAGCCACATAGCGAGCTCCTACAATGAGCAGTTCTTC.

This clonotype occurred once. This CDR3 fails to terminate in the conserved phenylalanine or tryptophan, so it likely reflects a read error. The chain employs TRBV30 and TRBJ2-3; 8 bases line up with TRBD2. Germline V gene data show CDR1 as GTSNPN and CDR2 as SVGIG (reference sequence). V shed 2 bases and J 1 base; nucleotides not matched to a gene: 8. This CDR3 region has 16 residues. Here the CDR3 DNA reads TGTGCCTGGAGTAGACCACGGGGGGGACGCACAGATACGCAGTATATT. This codes for CAWSRPRGGRTDTQYI.

Points on this clonotype: An end of the junction differs from the germline gene, which may be a read error. The chain carries TRBV12-3 or TRBV12-4 and TRBJ1-1, with D unclear. The CDR3 runs 14 residues. CDR3 region: CVSSLRHPNTEAFF. CDR3 coding DNA: TGTGTCAGCAGTTTAAGACATCCGAATACTGAGGCTTTCTTT.

This clonotype was detected a few times. The chain recombines TRBV20-1 with TRBJ2-7; unclear D gene. Germline values: CDR1 DFQATT, CDR2 SNEGSKA (reference sequence). The V gene lost 0 bases and the J gene lost 2 bases, with 11 bases spanning the gap. This CDR3 region has 14 residues. The CDR3 reads CSARDPKAAYEQYF. The CDR3 nucleotides read TGCAGTGCTAGAGACCCCAAGGCGGCCTACGAGCAGTACTTC.

Comments on this clonotype: The CDR3 end shows no conserved phenylalanine or tryptophan, and so a read error is likely. The chain joins TRBV11-2 to TRBJ1-5; maybe TRBD1 (6 bases). Trimming pared 5 bases from V and 11 bases from J, leaving 25 bases between. Germline-derived CDR1 and CDR2 are SGHAT and FQNNGV. The CDR3 extends over 16 amino acids. DNA for the CDR3: TGTGCCAGCAGCCTAAAAGGGGGACTGACAAATCAATCCCAGCATTAT. It encodes CASSLKGGLTNQSQHY.

To note about this clonotype: One end of the junction varies from germline; a read error may be responsible. The rearrangement links TRBV12-3 or TRBV12-4 to TRBJ2-7, with TRBD2 as a possible D gene (7 bases). CDR3 length equals 17 residues. The CDR3 DNA follows: TGTGCCAGCAGTTTAGAACGGTGGGAGGGGGTAAGATACGAGCAATACTTC. It is translated as CASSLERWEGVRYEQYF.

In regard to this clonotype: One end of the junction is discordant with germline, which a read error may explain. V usage is TRBV29-1 and J usage is TRBJ2-7, with 10 bases identical to TRBD1. This CDR3 region has 13 residues. CDR1 SQVTM and CDR2 ANQGSEA come from the germline V gene. CDR3 bases: TGCAGCGTTAGACAGGGGGCGTCGGGCAAGCAGTATTTC. This gives the protein CSVRQGASGKQYF.

CDR3 sequence (DNA): TGTGCCAATAACCCAGGACTAGGGGGAACAGATACGCAGTATTTT. Translating it yields CANNPGLGGTDTQYF. The chain links TRBV6-5 to TRBJ2-3; TRBD2 is a possible D gene (7 bases). The length of the CDR3 is 15 residues. CDR1 and CDR2 (germline): MNHEY, SVGAGI. With 10 bases removed from V and 3 bases from J, the gap between germline ends came to 20 bases.

This clonotype was detected a few times. This clone may be a read error of a much larger clone one base away. The chain combines TRBV28 with TRBJ2-7; TRBD2 matches at 7 bases. The CDR3 runs to 13 residues. Germline-derived CDR1 and CDR2 are MDHEN and SYDVKM. CDR3 nucleotide sequence: TGTGTCAGCAGCGGGGACCGCGCCTACGAGCAGTACTTC. It translates to CVSSGDRAYEQYF.

The gene calls are TRBV2 and TRBJ2-7, with D perhaps assigned TRBD1 or TRBD2 (5 bases each). This CDR3 has 13 residues. Germline CDR1 is SNHLY and CDR2 is FYNNEI. The V end lost 7 bases, the J end lost 7 bases, and 17 bases lay between the germline ends. The DNA of the CDR3 is TGTGCCAGCATCTCGGGGACCTGGGGGGAGCAGTACTTC. Its protein is CASISGTWGEQYF.

As concerns this clonotype: A much larger clone lies one base from this, so it may be a read error. CDR3 DNA: TGTGCCACCCGCCGCAGTTTGGGGGGTCTCGCAGATACGCATTATTTT. Its protein is CATRRSLGGLADTHYF. V is TRBV7-9 and J is TRBJ2-3, with D possibly matching TRBD2 (6 bases). The CDR3 sequence is 16 residues long. CDR1 is SEHNR, CDR2 FQNEAQ, per germline (reference sequence).

The table lists this clonotype with many counts. The chain joins TRBV10-1 to TRBJ2-3; TRBD2 matches 7 bases. The CDR3 is made up of 14 amino acids. Per the germline V gene, CDR1 is WNHNN and CDR2 is SYGVQD (reference sequence). With V trimmed by 4 bases and J by 2 bases, 3 bases remained unmatched. The CDR3 is CASSGERDTDTQYF. Here the CDR3 DNA reads TGCGCCAGCAGTGGCGAGCGGGACACAGATACGCAGTATTTT.